This T cell receptor beta chain was identified during a study of T cell responses to AZD1222 COVID-19 vaccine. Assay used: immunoSEQ multiplex PCR; TCRdb lists only in-frame clones, some missing. The sample carries about 45,000 clones, over 80% recorded once. This sequence originates from an adult who received the AZD1222 COVID-19 vaccine. Sequenced here: peripheral blood, sampled 28 days after the second AZD1222 dose.

For the CDR3, the DNA is TGTGCCATCAGCCGACAGGGCGGGACTGAAGCTTTCTTT. This encodes CAISRQGGTEAFF. The V call is TRBV10-3, the J call TRBJ1-1; 7 bases map to TRBD1. The germline V gene encodes CDR1 ENHRY and CDR2 SYGVKD. V trimming: 6 bases; J trimming: 5 bases; junction bases outside the gene matches: 6. This CDR3 comprises 13 residues.